The 13 T cell receptor beta chains presented below share a single source sample, sequenced in a study of shared T cell receptors in the human thymus. Data came from immunoSEQ multiplex PCR; TCRdb stores just in-frame clones and leaves some out. Among fewer than 700,000 clones listed, more than 75% were seen once. These data are also associated with another study on human thymus T cells.

Material for sequencing was thymocytes. These receptor sequences come from a boy under two years old with a congenital heart defect.

The rearrangement links TRBV7-2 to TRBJ2-1, with D possibly TRBD1 on 5 matching bases. CDR1 is SGHTA, CDR2 FQGNSA, per germline. This CDR3 is built from 16 residues. Trimming cost V 3 bases and J 5 bases, with 17 bases left between them. CDR3 protein: CASSFRAPEGDNEQFF. The CDR3 DNA is TGTGCCAGCAGCTTTAGAGCCCCCGAAGGGGACAATGAGCAGTTCTTC. Using reference TRBV7-2 and TRBJ2-1 for the parts outside the CDR3, the full variable domain is GAGVSQSPSNKVTEKGKDVELRCDPISGHTALYWYRQSLGQGLEFLIYFQGNSAPDKSGLPSDRFSAERTGGSVSTLTIQRTQQEDSAVYLCASSFRAPEGDNEQFFGPGTRLTVL.

This clone was seen once. The V call is TRBV18, the J call TRBJ1-2; 12 nucleotides align to TRBD1. Unmatched junction bases numbered 25, after V lost 3 bases and J lost 2 bases. Germline V gene sequence: CDR1 KGHSH, CDR2 LQKENI. This CDR3 region has 23 residues. The CDR3 DNA sequence: TGTGCCAGCTCACCCCGGGACAGGGGGCGAGACTCCCTCTCGGACCCTCTGAACTATGGCTACACCTTC. Translation gives CASSPRDRGRDSLSDPLNYGYTF.

The chain recombines TRBV7-8 with TRBJ2-7; 8 nucleotides line up with TRBD1. Trimming took 5 bases from V and 5 from J; bases not matched to a gene: 8. Germline CDR1 reads SGHVS; CDR2 reads FQNEAQ. CDR3 length: 14 amino acids. In DNA form, the CDR3 reads TGTGCCAGCAGCCCCCTAGGACAGGGCGACGAGCAGTACTTC. Protein: CASSPLGQGDEQYF.

The J gene is TRBJ1-1, the V gene TRBV4-1; no reliable D call. This CDR3 contains 15 residues. Germline V lookup: CDR1 MGHRA, CDR2 YSYEKL. V gave up 3 bases and J gave up 0 bases, with 11 bases separating them. In DNA, the CDR3 is TGCGCCAGCAGCCAGACCCCCGGGTTGAACACTGAAGCTTTCTTT. Protein sequence: CASSQTPGLNTEAFF.

This chain links TRBV7-8 with TRBJ2-3, with 7 bases aligning to TRBD2. Germline V lookup: CDR1 SGHVS, CDR2 FQNEAQ. The CDR3 spans 19 residues. The ends lost 5 bases at V and 0 bases at J; junction bases unmatched: 17. CDR3 nucleotides: TGTGCCAGCAGCCATCAACCCCTGGGGCTAGCGGCAAGCACAGATACGCAGTATTTT. Its protein is CASSHQPLGLAASTDTQYF.

The genes are TRBV4-1 and TRBJ2-1; a weak D match, TRBD1 (5 bases). The CDR3 has 13 amino acids. CDR1 MGHRA and CDR2 YSYEKL come from the germline V gene. Trimming cost V 0 bases and J 9 bases, with 9 bases left between them. DNA for the CDR3: TGCGCCAGCAGCCAAGATCCGCAGGGTGAGCAGTTCTTC. Residues: CASSQDPQGEQFF.

This chain links TRBV5-1 with TRBJ1-1; 11 positions match TRBD1. The junction had 5 bases not matched to a gene; V was cut back by 3 bases and J by 7 bases. Per the germline V gene, CDR1 is SGHRS and CDR2 is YFSETQ. This CDR3 is built from 14 residues. The CDR3 bases are TGCGCCAGCAGCTCTGGACAGGGGGCGATTGAAGCTTTCTTT. Amino acids: CASSSGQGAIEAFF.

V usage is TRBV18 and J usage is TRBJ1-1, with unresolved D. From germline, CDR1 is KGHSH and CDR2 LQKENI. Trimming took 4 bases from V and 5 from J, leaving 8 bases between them. The CDR3 has 12 residues. The CDR3 DNA is TGTGCCAGCTCACACCGAGGTACTGAAGCTTTCTTT. It is translated as CASSHRGTEAFF.

The chain uses TRBV11-3 and TRBJ2-3; D is possibly TRBD2 (5 bases). The CDR3 is made up of 14 amino acids. Germline V CDR1 and CDR2: SGHNT, YENEEA. The V end lost 4 bases, the J end lost 1 base, and 9 bases lay between the germline ends. The CDR3 is CASSSGLRTDTQYF. The CDR3 nucleotides read TGTGCCAGCAGCTCTGGACTCCGCACAGATACGCAGTATTTT.

This rearrangement joins TRBV30 to TRBJ2-5, with 11 bases fitting TRBD2. Germline-derived CDR1 and CDR2 are GTSNPN and SVGIG (reference sequence). With V trimmed by 3 bases and J by 5 bases, 8 bases remained unmatched. This CDR3 is built from 15 residues. The chain's CDR3 is CAWRVAGGPEETQYF. CDR3 nucleotide sequence: TGTGCCTGGAGGGTAGCGGGAGGGCCGGAGGAGACCCAGTACTTC.

This rearrangement joins TRBV9 to TRBJ2-1; 14 bases agree with TRBD2. Germline lookup yields CDR1 SGDLS and CDR2 YYNGEE. The V segment lost 2 bases and the J segment 8 bases; nucleotides outside the gene matches: 6. This CDR3 contains 16 residues. The CDR3 region has the DNA TGTGCCAGCAGCGTGGGGACTAGCGGGAGTAGGGATGAGCAGTTCTTC. This encodes CASSVGTSGSRDEQFF.

The J gene is TRBJ2-3, the V gene TRBV9; 9 bases agree with TRBD1. V lost 7 bases and J lost 3; bases outside the gene matches: 15. This CDR3 is 17 amino acids long. Germline assignment: CDR1 SGDLS and CDR2 YYNGEE. The CDR3 region is CASDKSNGTGLTDTQYF. DNA of the CDR3: TGTGCCAGCGATAAATCTAACGGGACAGGGTTAACAGATACGCAGTATTTT.

This chain links TRBV29-1 with TRBJ2-3; 14 nucleotides line up with TRBD2. Per the germline V gene, CDR1 is SQVTM and CDR2 is ANQGSEA. The CDR3 runs to 15 residues. After removal of 7 bases from V and 4 bases from J, the junction contained 7 bases not matched to a gene. CDR3 loop: CSAPTSGRVADTQYF. Here the CDR3 DNA reads TGCAGCGCCCCGACTAGCGGGAGGGTTGCAGATACGCAGTATTTT.